These 8 T cell receptor beta chains were all obtained from the same sample, sequenced in a study of control samples from healthy donors and cancer patients (dated by TCRdb to about 2020). The library came from the immunoSEQ multiplex PCR assay. As stored in TCRdb, this immuneACCESS dataset retains in-frame rearrangements with V and J assigned. A fraction of the clones does not appear; measured against another copy, unresolved V genes explain less than half of the discrepancy, and the remainder lacks a known reason. The sample table shows more than 85,000 clones, and around 88% are seen once. The ten largest account for around 17% of the sample. Source material: blood. These receptors all come from a woman in her fifties or sixties in good health.

The rearrangement links TRBV4-3 to TRBJ2-6; D might be TRBD1 (6 bases). The length of the CDR3 is 17 residues. Germline V gene sequence: CDR1 LGHNA, CDR2 YSLEER. The V end was cut by 4 bases, the J end by 0 bases, with 13 bases between. The CDR3 protein is CASSPGVTASGANVLTF. CDR3 in DNA: TGCGCCAGCAGCCCAGGGGTGACCGCCTCTGGGGCCAACGTCCTGACTTTC.

The gene calls are TRBV5-6 and TRBJ2-2, with D hard to call. V was cut by 0 bases and J by 4 bases, with 4 bases left in between. CDR1 and CDR2 from the germline V gene are SGHDT and YYEEEE. This CDR3 has 13 residues. CDR3 sequence reads: CASSLESTGELFF. The CDR3, as DNA: TGTGCCAGCAGCTTGGAGTCCACCGGGGAGCTGTTTTTT.

V is TRBV2 and J is TRBJ2-1; D not certain. The length of the CDR3 is 17 residues. Germline V gene data show CDR1 as SNHLY and CDR2 as FYNNEI. V gave up 6 bases and J gave up 0 bases, with 18 bases separating them. The CDR3 DNA reads TGTGCCAGCAGCTCTTTTAGGTTGGAGAGCTCCTACAATGAGCAGTTCTTC. This sequence encodes CASSSFRLESSYNEQFF.

The chain employs TRBV7-3 and TRBJ2-7; D unresolved. Germline CDR1 reads SGHTA; CDR2 reads FQGTGA. With 2 bases removed from V and 1 base from J, the gap between germline ends came to 9 bases. The CDR3 is 14 amino acids. CDR3 sequence: CASSLDSLSYEQYV. DNA of the CDR3: TGTGCCAGCAGCTTAGATAGTTTGTCCTACGAGCAGTACGTC.

The chain is built from TRBV27 and TRBJ2-7; TRBD2 is a possible D gene (5 bases). Trimming removed 6 bases from V and 4 bases from J, with 16 bases in between. In germline, CDR1 is MNHEY, CDR2 SMNVEV (reference sequence). CDR3 length equals 14 residues. The CDR3 bases are TGTGCCAGCAGACCCCTCCGGGGAACTTACGAGCAGTACGTC. It yields the protein CASRPLRGTYEQYV.

V usage is TRBV19 and J usage is TRBJ2-7; TRBD2 aligns across 7 bases. CDR3 length: 15 residues. CDR1 is LNHDA, CDR2 SQIVND, per germline (reference sequence). After removal of 4 bases from V and 4 bases from J, the junction contained 10 bases not matched to a gene. The CDR3 DNA follows: TGTGCCAGTAGTAGAGAGGGGACTACGCGATACGAGCAGTACTTC. It codes for CASSREGTTRYEQYF.

The gene calls are TRBV6-5 and TRBJ2-7; possibly TRBD1 for D (8 bases). Trimming removed 6 bases at V and 1 base at J, with 16 bases between. CDR3 length: 15 amino acids. CDR1 is MNHEY and CDR2 is SVGAGI in the germline V gene. CDR3 protein: CASRGGQGGSYEQYF. The DNA for the CDR3 is TGTGCCAGCAGAGGAGGACAGGGAGGGTCCTACGAGCAGTACTTC.

This chain connects TRBV4-1 to TRBJ1-4; D is undetermined. Germline V gene sequence: CDR1 MGHRA, CDR2 YSYEKL. The CDR3 has 16 residues. The V end lost 0 bases, the J end lost 0 bases, and 8 bases lay between the germline ends. CDR3 DNA sequence: TGCGCCAGCAGCCAAGAAGGTAGTCCAACTAATGAAAAACTGTTTTTT. It codes for CASSQEGSPTNEKLFF.